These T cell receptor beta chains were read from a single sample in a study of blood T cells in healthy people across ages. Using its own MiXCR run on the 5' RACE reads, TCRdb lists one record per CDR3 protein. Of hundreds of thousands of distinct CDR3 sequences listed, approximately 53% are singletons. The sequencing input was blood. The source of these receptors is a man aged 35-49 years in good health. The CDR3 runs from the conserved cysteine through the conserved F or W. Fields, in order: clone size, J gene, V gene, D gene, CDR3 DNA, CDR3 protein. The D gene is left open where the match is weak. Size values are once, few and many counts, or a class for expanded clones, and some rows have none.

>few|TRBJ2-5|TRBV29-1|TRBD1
TGCAGCGTTGACGACAGGGGAGAGACCCAGTACTTC
CSVDDRGETQYF
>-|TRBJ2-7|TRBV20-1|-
TGCAGTGCTAGAGATCTCCAGTGGAAACACGGCTCCTACGAGCAGTACTTC
CSARDLQWKHGSYEQYF
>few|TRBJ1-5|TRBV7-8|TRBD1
TGTGCCAGCAGGACAGGGGGCAATCAGCCCCAGCATTTT
CASRTGGNQPQHF
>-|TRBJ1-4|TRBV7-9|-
TGTGCCAGCAGCTTATATCTTGCAACTAATGAAAAACTGTTTTTT
CASSLYLATNEKLFF
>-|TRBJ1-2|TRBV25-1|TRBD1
TGTGCCACCGCGGGGGGCGGGACAGGGTATTGGAATGGCTACACCTTC
CATAGGGTGYWNGYTF
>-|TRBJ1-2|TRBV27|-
TGTGCCAGCAGCCTAGGATTGGACTATGGCTACACCTTC
CASSLGLDYGYTF
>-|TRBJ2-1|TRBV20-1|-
TGCAGCGGAAGGCAGGGTGAAGGACTAACCAACAATGAGCAGTTCTTC
CSGRQGEGLTNNEQFF
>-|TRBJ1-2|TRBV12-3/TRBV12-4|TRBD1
TGTGCCAGCAGTGAGGACAGGGCGAGGGGCTACACCTTC
CASSEDRARGYTF
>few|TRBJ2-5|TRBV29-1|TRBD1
TGCAGCGCCCTTCGGGGACAGGGTAGAGGTGGTCAGACCCAGTACTTC
CSALRGQGRGGQTQYF
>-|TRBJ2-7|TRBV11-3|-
TGTGCCTGCAGCTTCAGAGGGGTTGATTACGAGCAGTACTTC
CACSFRGVDYEQYF
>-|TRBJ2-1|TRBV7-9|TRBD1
TGTGCCAGCAGCCCACAGGGGACGGTCATCAATGAGCAGTTCTTC
CASSPQGTVINEQFF
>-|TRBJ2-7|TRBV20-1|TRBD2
TGCAGTGCTAGAAATAGCGGGAGGGTATACTACGAGCAGTACTTC
CSARNSGRVYYEQYF
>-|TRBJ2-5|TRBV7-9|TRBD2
TGTGCCAGCAGCCTCGAGACTAGCGGGTTTCAAGAGACCCAGTACTTC
CASSLETSGFQETQYF
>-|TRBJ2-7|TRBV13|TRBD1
TGTGCCAGCAGCTTCCCAGACAGGGATGAGCAGTACTTC
CASSFPDRDEQYF
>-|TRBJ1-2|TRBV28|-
TGTGCCAGCAGTATACAGGGAGTTAACTATGGCTACACCTTC
CASSIQGVNYGYTF
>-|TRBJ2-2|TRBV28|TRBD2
TGTGCCAGCAATAACCCGGGACTAGCGGGGGCGGGGGAGCTGTTTTTT
CASNNPGLAGAGELFF
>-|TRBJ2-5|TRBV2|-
TGTGCCAGCATGAGGGATTGGAAAGAGACCCAGTACTTC
CASMRDWKETQYF
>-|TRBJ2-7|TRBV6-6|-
TGTGCCAGCAGCCCAGGACTACATAGACTTAGCTCCTACGAGCAGTACTTC
CASSPGLHRLSSYEQYF
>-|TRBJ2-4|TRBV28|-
TGTGCCAGCAGAGGTGTGGAAGGCCGCCCCCTAAACATTCAGTACTTC
CASRGVEGRPLNIQYF
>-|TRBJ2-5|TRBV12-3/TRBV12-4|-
TGTGCCAGCAGTTTTTCACGGCCTCGGGAGACCCAGTACTTC
CASSFSRPRETQYF
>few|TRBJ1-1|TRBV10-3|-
TGTGCCAGCAGATCGACGGGGGACACTGAAGCTTTCTTT
CASRSTGDTEAFF
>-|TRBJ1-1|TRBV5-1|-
TGCGCCAGCAGCTTGCAGACAGGTTCTGAAGCTTTCTTT
CASSLQTGSEAFF
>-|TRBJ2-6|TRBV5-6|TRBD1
TGTGCCAGCAGCTTCGGGACAGGGGCGTCTGGGGCCAACGTCCTGACTTTC
CASSFGTGASGANVLTF
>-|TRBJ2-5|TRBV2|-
TGTGCCAGCAGTGATCAAGGACCGGGGGCGACCCAGTACTTC
CASSDQGPGATQYF
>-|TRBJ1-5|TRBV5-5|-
TGTGCCAGCAGTTACTTCGGGGAAACGCAGCCCCAGCATTTT
CASSYFGETQPQHF
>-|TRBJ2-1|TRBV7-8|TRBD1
TGTGCCAGCAGCCCACAGGGGTCCTACGAGAGCTCCTACAATGAGCAGTTCTTC
CASSPQGSYESSYNEQFF